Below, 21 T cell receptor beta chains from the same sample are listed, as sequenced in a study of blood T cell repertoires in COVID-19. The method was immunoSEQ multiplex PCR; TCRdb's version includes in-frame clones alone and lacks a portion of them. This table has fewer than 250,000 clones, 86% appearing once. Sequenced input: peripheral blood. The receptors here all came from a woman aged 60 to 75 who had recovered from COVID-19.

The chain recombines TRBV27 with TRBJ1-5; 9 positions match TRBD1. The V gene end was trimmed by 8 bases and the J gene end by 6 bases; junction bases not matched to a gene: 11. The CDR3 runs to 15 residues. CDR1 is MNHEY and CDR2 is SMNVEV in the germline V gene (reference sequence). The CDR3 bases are TGTGCCAGCCGGAGCTGGGGGACAGGGAGTCAGCCCCAGCATTTT. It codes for CASRSWGTGSQPQHF.

The CDR3, as DNA: TGTGCCAGTAGCAGGGCACGCTCTGGAAACACCATATATTTT. It encodes CASSRARSGNTIYF. The rearrangement uses TRBV19 and TRBJ1-3, with a tentative D call TRBD1 (5 bases). V was clipped by 6 bases and J by 0 bases, with 9 bases between them. Per germline, CDR1 LNHDA and CDR2 SQIVND (reference sequence). The CDR3 sequence is 14 residues long.

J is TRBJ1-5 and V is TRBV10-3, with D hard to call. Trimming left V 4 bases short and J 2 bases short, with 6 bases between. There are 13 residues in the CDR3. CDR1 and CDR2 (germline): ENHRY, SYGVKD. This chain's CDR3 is CAISGSGNQPQHF. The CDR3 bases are TGTGCCATCAGTGGTTCTGGCAATCAGCCCCAGCATTTT.

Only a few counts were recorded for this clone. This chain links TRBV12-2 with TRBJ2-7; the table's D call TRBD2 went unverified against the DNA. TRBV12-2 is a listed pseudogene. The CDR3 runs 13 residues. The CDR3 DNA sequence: TGTGCAAGTCGCTTAGGACTACCTTACGAGCAGTACTTC. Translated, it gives CASRLGLPYEQYF.

The CDR3 reads CASSLQRGQPQHF. The CDR3 nucleotides are TGTGCCAGCAGCCTCCAGCGGGGTCAGCCCCAGCATTTT. This sequence joins TRBV3-1 (or the pseudogene TRBV3-2) and TRBJ1-5; D gene ambiguous. V was cut by 4 bases and J by 6 bases, with 10 bases left in between. Germline lookup yields CDR1 LGHDT and CDR2 YNNKEL (reference sequence). CDR3 length: 13 residues.

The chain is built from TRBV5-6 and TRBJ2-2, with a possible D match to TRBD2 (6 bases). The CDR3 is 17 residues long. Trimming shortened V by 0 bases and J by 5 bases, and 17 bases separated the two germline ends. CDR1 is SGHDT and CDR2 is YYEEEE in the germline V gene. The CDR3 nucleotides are TGTGCCAGCAGCTTGGTCGGTTCTAGCGAGAATACCGGGGAGCTGTTTTTT. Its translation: CASSLVGSSENTGELFF.

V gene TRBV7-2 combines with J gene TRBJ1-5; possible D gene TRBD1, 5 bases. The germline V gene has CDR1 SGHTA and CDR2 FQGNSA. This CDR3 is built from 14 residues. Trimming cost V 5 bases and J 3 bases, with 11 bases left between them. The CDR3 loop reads CASSPRQHNQPQHF. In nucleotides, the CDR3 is TGTGCCAGCAGCCCTAGACAGCACAATCAGCCCCAGCATTTT. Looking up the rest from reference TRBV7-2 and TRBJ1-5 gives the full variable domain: GAGVSQSPSNKVTEKGKDVELRCDPISGHTALYWYRQSLGQGLEFLIYFQGNSAPDKSGLPSDRFSAERTGGSVSTLTIQRTQQEDSAVYLCASSPRQHNQPQHFGDGTRLSIL.

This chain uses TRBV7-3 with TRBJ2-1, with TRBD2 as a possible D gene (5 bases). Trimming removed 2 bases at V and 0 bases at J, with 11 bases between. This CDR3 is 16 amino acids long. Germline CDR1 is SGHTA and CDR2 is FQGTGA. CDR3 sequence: CASSLDPGSSYNEQFF. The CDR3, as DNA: TGTGCCAGCAGCTTAGATCCGGGGAGCTCCTACAATGAGCAGTTCTTC.

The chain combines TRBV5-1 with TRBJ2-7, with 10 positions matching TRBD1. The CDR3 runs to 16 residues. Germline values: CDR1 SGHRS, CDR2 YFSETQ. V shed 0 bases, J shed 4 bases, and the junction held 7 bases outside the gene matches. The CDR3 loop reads CASSLERTGGLYEQYF. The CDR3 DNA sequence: TGCGCCAGCAGCTTGGAACGGACAGGGGGTCTTTACGAGCAGTACTTC. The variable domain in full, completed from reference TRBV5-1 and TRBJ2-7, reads KAGVTQTPRYLIKTRGQQVTLSCSPISGHRSVSWYQQTPGQGLQFLFEYFSETQRNKGNFPGRFSGRQFSNSRSEMNVSTLELGDSALYLCASSLERTGGLYEQYFGPGTRLTVT.

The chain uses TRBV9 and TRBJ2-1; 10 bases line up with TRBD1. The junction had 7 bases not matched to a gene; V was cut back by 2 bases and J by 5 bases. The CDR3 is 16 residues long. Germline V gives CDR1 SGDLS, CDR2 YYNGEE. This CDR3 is CASSVRGQGQHNEQFF. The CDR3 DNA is TGTGCCAGCAGCGTTCGGGGACAGGGGCAACACAATGAGCAGTTCTTC.

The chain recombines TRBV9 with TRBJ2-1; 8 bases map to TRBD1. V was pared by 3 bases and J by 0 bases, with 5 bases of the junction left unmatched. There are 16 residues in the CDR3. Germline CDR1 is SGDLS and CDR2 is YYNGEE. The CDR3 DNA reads TGTGCCAGCAGCGGGGACAGGACAAGCTCCTACAATGAGCAGTTCTTC. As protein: CASSGDRTSSYNEQFF.

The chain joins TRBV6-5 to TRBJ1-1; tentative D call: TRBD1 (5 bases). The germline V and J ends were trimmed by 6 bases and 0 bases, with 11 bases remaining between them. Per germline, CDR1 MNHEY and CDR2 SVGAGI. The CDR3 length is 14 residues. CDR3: CASSRTSMNTEAFF. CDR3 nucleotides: TGTGCCAGCAGCAGGACATCCATGAACACTGAAGCTTTCTTT.

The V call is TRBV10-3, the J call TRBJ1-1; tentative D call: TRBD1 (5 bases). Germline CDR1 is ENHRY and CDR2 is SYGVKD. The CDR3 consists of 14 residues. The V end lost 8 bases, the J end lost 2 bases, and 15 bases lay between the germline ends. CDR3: CAISGHLFNTEAFF. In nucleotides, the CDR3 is TGTGCCATCTCAGGGCACCTCTTTAACACTGAAGCTTTCTTT.

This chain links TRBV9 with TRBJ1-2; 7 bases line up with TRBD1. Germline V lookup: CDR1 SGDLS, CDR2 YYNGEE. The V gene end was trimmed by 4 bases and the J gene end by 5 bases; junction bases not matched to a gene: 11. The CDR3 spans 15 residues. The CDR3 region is CASSPRQGGWYGYTF. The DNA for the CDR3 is TGTGCCAGCAGCCCCCGACAGGGTGGTTGGTATGGCTACACCTTC.

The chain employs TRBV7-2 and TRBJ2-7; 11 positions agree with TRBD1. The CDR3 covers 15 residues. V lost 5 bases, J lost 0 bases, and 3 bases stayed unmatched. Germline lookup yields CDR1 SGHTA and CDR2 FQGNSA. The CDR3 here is CASSLGTGGSYEQYF. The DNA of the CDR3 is TGTGCCAGCAGCCTTGGGACAGGGGGCTCCTACGAGCAGTACTTC.

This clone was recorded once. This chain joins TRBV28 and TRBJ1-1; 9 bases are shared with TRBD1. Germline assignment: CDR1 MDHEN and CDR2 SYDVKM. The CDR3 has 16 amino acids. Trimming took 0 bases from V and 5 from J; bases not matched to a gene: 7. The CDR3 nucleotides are TGTGCCAGCAGTTTATGGCAACAGGGGGCAGGGACTGAAGCTTTCTTT. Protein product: CASSLWQQGAGTEAFF. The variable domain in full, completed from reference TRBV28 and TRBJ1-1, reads DVKVTQSSRYLVKRTGEKVFLECVQDMDHENMFWYRQDPGLGLRLIYFSYDVKMKEKGDIPEGYSVSREKKERFSLILESASTNQTSMYLCASSLWQQGAGTEAFFGQGTRLTVV.

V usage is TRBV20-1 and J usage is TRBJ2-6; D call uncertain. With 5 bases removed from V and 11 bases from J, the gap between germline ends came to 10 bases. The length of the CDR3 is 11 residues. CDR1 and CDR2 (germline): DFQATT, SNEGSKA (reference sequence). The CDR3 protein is CSAGNSDVLTF. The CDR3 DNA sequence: TGCAGTGCTGGTAACAGTGACGTCCTGACTTTC.

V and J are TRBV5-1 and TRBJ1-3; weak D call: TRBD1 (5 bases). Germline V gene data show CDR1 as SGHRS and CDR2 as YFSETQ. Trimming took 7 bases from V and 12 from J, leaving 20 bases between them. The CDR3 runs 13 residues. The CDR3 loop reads CASRAGQLAHIYF. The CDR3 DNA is TGCGCCAGCCGCGCGGGGCAGCTTGCACACATATATTTT.

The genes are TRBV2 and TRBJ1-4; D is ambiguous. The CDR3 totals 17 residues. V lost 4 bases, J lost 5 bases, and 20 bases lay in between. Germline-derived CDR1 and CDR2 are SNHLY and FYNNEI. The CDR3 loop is CASSGSSGGSRNEKLFF. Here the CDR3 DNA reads TGTGCCAGCAGTGGGTCGAGTGGAGGGTCCAGAAATGAAAAACTGTTTTTT.

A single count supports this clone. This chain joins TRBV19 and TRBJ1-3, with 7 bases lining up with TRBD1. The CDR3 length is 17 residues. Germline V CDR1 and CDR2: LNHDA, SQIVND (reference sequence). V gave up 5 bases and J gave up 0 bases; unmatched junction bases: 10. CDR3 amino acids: CASSLNRDRYSGNTIYF. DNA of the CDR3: TGTGCCAGTAGTTTAAACCGGGACAGATACTCTGGAAACACCATATATTTT.

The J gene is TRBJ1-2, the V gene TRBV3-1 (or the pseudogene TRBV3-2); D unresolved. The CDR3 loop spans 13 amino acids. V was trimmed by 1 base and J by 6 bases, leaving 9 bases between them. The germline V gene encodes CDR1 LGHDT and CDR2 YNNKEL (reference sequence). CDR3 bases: TGTGCCAGCAGCCAAGTTTCTAGCCATGGCTACACCTTC. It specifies CASSQVSSHGYTF.